The clone carrying this T cell receptor (beta chain) has more than one count but fewer than ten. The sample is drawn from a study of blood T cell repertoires in COVID-19. Overall study: Whether acute or convalescent, the COVID-19 samples came from the United States, Italy and Spain.

Repertoires were generated with immunoSEQ multiplex PCR, while TCRdb's copy carries only in-frame clones and drops some. The sample carries more than 150,000 clones, approximately 87% recorded once. The trim removed 6 bases at V and 4 bases at J, leaving 6 bases unmatched. The length of the CDR3 is 15 residues. Germline CDR1 and CDR2: SGHTA and FQGTGA. The receptor comes from a man in his 70s with active or convalescent COVID-19. V usage is TRBV7-3 and J usage is TRBJ2-1, with 10 bases lining up with TRBD2. The sequenced material came from peripheral blood. For the CDR3, the DNA is TGTGCCAGCAGGCATACTAGCGGGGCTTACAATGAGCAGTTCTTC. Translated, it gives CASRHTSGAYNEQFF.